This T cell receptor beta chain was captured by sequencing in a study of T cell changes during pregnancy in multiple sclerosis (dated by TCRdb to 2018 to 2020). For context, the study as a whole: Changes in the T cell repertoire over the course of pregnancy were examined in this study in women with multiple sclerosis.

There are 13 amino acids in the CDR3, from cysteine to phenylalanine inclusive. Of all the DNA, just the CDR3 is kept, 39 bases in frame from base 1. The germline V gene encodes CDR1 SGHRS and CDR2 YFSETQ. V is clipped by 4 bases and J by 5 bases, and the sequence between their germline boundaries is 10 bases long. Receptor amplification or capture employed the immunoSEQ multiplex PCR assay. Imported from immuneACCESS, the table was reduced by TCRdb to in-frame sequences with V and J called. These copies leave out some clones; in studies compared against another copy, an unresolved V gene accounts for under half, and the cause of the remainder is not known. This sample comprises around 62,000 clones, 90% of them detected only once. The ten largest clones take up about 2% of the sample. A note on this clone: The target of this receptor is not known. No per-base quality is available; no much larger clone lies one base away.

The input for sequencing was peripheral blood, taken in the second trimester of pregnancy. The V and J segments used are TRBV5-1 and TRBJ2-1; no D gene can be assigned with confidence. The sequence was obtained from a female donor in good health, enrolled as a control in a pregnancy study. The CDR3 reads CASSHSKNNEQFF. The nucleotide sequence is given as TGCGCCAGCAGCCATAGTAAAAACAATGAGCAGTTCTTC.